This T cell receptor (beta chain) was sequenced for a study of T cell responses to AZD1222 COVID-19 vaccine. TCRdb keeps only in-frame clones here, not all; method: immunoSEQ multiplex PCR. The table shows under 200,000 clones, with approximately 90% occurring only once. This clone showed up many times. The germline gives CDR1 LGHNA, CDR2 YNFKEQ. With 2 bases removed from V and 1 base from J, the gap between germline ends came to 3 bases. CDR3 length: 13 residues. The source of this sequence is an adult who received the AZD1222 COVID-19 vaccine. Sequences were derived from peripheral blood, sampled 28 days after the second AZD1222 dose. The rearrangement joins TRBV4-2 to TRBJ1-5; D not certain. CDR3 nucleotides: TGTGCCAGCAGCCAATGGAGCAATCAGCCCCAGCATTTT. Amino acid sequence: CASSQWSNQPQHF.